The text below deals with one T cell receptor (beta chain). As yet, its antigen is unknown. This entry comes from a study of CD8 T cells in ankylosing spondylitis. Study-level findings and limits: Past studies reported some motif variants in reactive arthritis synovial fluid and blood. Disease-linked clones bore a CD8+ phenotype and were relatively rare in peripheral blood. In ankylosing spondylitis blood, a motif of about 8 highly homologous TCR beta variants appeared characteristic. Reports say disease-linked clones showed up significantly more in matched ankylosing spondylitis synovial fluid.

V was clipped by 3 bases and J by 0 bases; unmatched bases: 3. CDR3 length: 16 residues. Germline lookup yields CDR1 KGHDR and CDR2 SFDVKD. It was by quantitative 5'-RACE with molecular barcodes that TCR beta libraries were made. TCRdb used MiXCR to reprocess the 5' RACE reads, holding one entry per CDR3 protein. The table shows over 450,000 distinct CDR3 sequences, with roughly 13% occurring only once. The sequencing sample was made of blood, either unsorted or a sorted T cell fraction (not recorded which). The chain recombines TRBV24-1 with TRBJ1-5; 8 bases map to TRBD1. This TCR was sampled from a male donor with ankylosing spondylitis. The CDR3 bases are TGTGCCACCAGTGATCGGACAGGGAATAGCAATCAGCCCCAGCATTTT. Translating gives CATSDRTGNSNQPQHF.